This T cell receptor beta chain was profiled in a study of cytotoxic CD8 clonotypes in ibrutinib-treated CLL. The wider study: Outcomes included some 24 partial and 2 complete responses; after median 68 months, roughly 14 stayed remitted and 12 progressed. Study-level points and caveats: While tracking circulating CD8+ T-cell counts, baseline clonality exceeded that of age-matched healthy donors. A rise in clonality was seen at ibrutinib response, and a fall back toward baseline was seen at progression.

In the case of this clone: Its specificity is not known.

CDR3 size: 14 residues. V gave up 6 bases and J gave up 3 bases; unmatched junction bases: 3. From germline, CDR1 is MDHEN and CDR2 SYDVKM. Generated by immunoSEQ multiplex PCR, the TCRdb table keeps only in-frame clones and is missing some. The top ten hold 5.5% to 8% of the sample, which has some 300,000 clones, 70% to 80% seen once. The source is a human donor with chronic lymphocytic leukemia. The sample in question was PBMCs, obtained before ibrutinib treatment. The V call is TRBV28, the J call TRBJ1-2, with 11 bases matching TRBD1. This chain's CDR3 is CASSSGQGDYGYTF. In DNA form, the CDR3 reads TGTGCCAGCAGCTCGGGACAGGGGGACTATGGCTACACCTTC.